A selection of T cell receptor beta chains follows, all from one sample in a study of blood T cell repertoires in COVID-19. The protocol was immunoSEQ multiplex PCR, while the TCRdb copy is restricted to in-frame clones and leaves out a portion. The sample holds a few hundred thousand clones; approximately 90% are singletons and the top ten take about 5.7%. The source material was PBMCs or T cells enriched from blood (not recorded which). All receptors come from a woman aged 40 to 50 who had recovered from COVID-19. Both conserved end residues are part of each CDR3. Fields, in order: V gene, D gene, clone size, J gene, CDR3 DNA, CDR3 protein. A D gene is named only where the DNA matches it firmly. Where a row states a size, it is once, few, many or the class of an expanded clone; other rows omit it.

v_call: TRBV4-3
d_call: TRBD1
clone_size: -
j_call: TRBJ1-5
cdr3_nt: TGCGCCAGCAGCCAGGCCCACAGGGGGCCTCAGCCCCAGCATTTT
cdr3_aa: CASSQAHRGPQPQHF

v_call: TRBV13
d_call: -
clone_size: -
j_call: TRBJ2-7
cdr3_nt: TGTGCCAGCAGCACGCGACGGGGCTCCTACGAGCAGTACTTC
cdr3_aa: CASSTRRGSYEQYF

v_call: TRBV27
d_call: -
clone_size: -
j_call: TRBJ1-6
cdr3_nt: TGTGCCAGCAGTTTATCAGCCCCCGGAGGGGTTACTTCACCCCTCCACTTT
cdr3_aa: CASSLSAPGGVTSPLHF

v_call: TRBV18
d_call: -
clone_size: -
j_call: TRBJ2-7
cdr3_nt: TGTGCCAGCTCACCGGTACGGACTTACGAGCAGTACTTC
cdr3_aa: CASSPVRTYEQYF

v_call: TRBV29-1
d_call: -
clone_size: once
j_call: TRBJ1-2
cdr3_nt: TGCAGCGTTGAAGATCCGGGGGGTAACACCTTC
cdr3_aa: CSVEDPGGNTF

v_call: TRBV7-2
d_call: -
clone_size: -
j_call: TRBJ1-2
cdr3_nt: TGTGCCAGCACCCAGATGGACCGGGGAACGCGAGGCTACACCTTC
cdr3_aa: CASTQMDRGTRGYTF

v_call: TRBV7-2
d_call: -
clone_size: -
j_call: TRBJ2-5
cdr3_nt: TGTGCCAGCCAGGGGGGCGAGACCCAGTACTTC
cdr3_aa: CASQGGETQYF

v_call: TRBV5-5
d_call: TRBD2
clone_size: -
j_call: TRBJ2-1
cdr3_nt: TGTGCCAGCAGCCCCAGGGAGGGAGGCTACAATGAGCAGTTCTTC
cdr3_aa: CASSPREGGYNEQFF

v_call: TRBV4-3
d_call: TRBD2
clone_size: -
j_call: TRBJ2-1
cdr3_nt: TGCGCCAGCAGCCAATCCCCGGGACTATTTTCTCAGTTCTTC
cdr3_aa: CASSQSPGLFSQFF

v_call: TRBV29-1
d_call: TRBD1
clone_size: once
j_call: TRBJ2-7
cdr3_nt: TGCAGCGCTTTGACAGGGGCTCTGTCCGAGCAGTACTTC
cdr3_aa: CSALTGALSEQYF

v_call: TRBV27
d_call: -
clone_size: -
j_call: TRBJ1-5
cdr3_nt: TGTGCCAGCAGTTTACTGGGGGCAAATCAGCCCCAGCATTTT
cdr3_aa: CASSLLGANQPQHF

v_call: TRBV18
d_call: -
clone_size: few
j_call: TRBJ2-7
cdr3_nt: TGTGCCAGCTCACCACGGGTAGCAGGGGTCTACGAGCAGTACTTC
cdr3_aa: CASSPRVAGVYEQYF

v_call: TRBV2
d_call: TRBD1
clone_size: -
j_call: TRBJ1-6
cdr3_nt: TGTGCCAGCCGGGACAGGGGTTCTTCACCCCTCCACTTT
cdr3_aa: CASRDRGSSPLHF

v_call: TRBV2
d_call: -
clone_size: -
j_call: TRBJ2-7
cdr3_nt: TGTGCCAGCAGTGAAGCCCTCTACGAGCAGTACTTC
cdr3_aa: CASSEALYEQYF

v_call: TRBV6-2/TRBV6-3
d_call: TRBD2
clone_size: -
j_call: TRBJ2-3
cdr3_nt: TGTGCCAGCAGCCTCATTTCTAGCGGGAGGCCCACAGATACGCAGTATTTT
cdr3_aa: CASSLISSGRPTDTQYF

v_call: TRBV18
d_call: TRBD1
clone_size: once
j_call: TRBJ2-2
cdr3_nt: TGTGCCAGCTCGCTAACAGGGGCGAACACCGGGGAGCTGTTTTTT
cdr3_aa: CASSLTGANTGELFF

v_call: TRBV10-1
d_call: -
clone_size: few
j_call: TRBJ2-1
cdr3_nt: TGCGCCAGCAGCCCGGACAGAATTCAATACAATGAGCAGTTCTTC
cdr3_aa: CASSPDRIQYNEQFF

v_call: TRBV5-1
d_call: TRBD2
clone_size: few
j_call: TRBJ2-7
cdr3_nt: TGCGCCAGCAGCCCTACGGGGGGGGAGTACGAGCAGTACTTC
cdr3_aa: CASSPTGGEYEQYF

v_call: TRBV28
d_call: TRBD2
clone_size: -
j_call: TRBJ2-7
cdr3_nt: TGTGCCAGCAGTTTTAGCGGGACGTACGAGCAGTACTTC
cdr3_aa: CASSFSGTYEQYF

v_call: TRBV7-2
d_call: -
clone_size: -
j_call: TRBJ2-7
cdr3_nt: TGTGCCAGCAGCTTCCAGCGGGCGGTGGGGAACGAGCAGTACTTC
cdr3_aa: CASSFQRAVGNEQYF

v_call: TRBV6-2/TRBV6-3
d_call: -
clone_size: -
j_call: TRBJ1-5
cdr3_nt: TGTGCCAGCAGTTTTAAGAGTAGCAATCAGCCCCAGCATTTT
cdr3_aa: CASSFKSSNQPQHF

v_call: TRBV15
d_call: TRBD2
clone_size: -
j_call: TRBJ2-1
cdr3_nt: TGTGCCACCAGCAGGGAACTAGCGGGAATTAGAGAGCAGTTCTTC
cdr3_aa: CATSRELAGIREQFF

v_call: TRBV28
d_call: TRBD2
clone_size: -
j_call: TRBJ2-7
cdr3_nt: TGTGCCAGCAGTCCGGGAGGGCCCCCCTCCTACGAGCAGTACTTC
cdr3_aa: CASSPGGPPSYEQYF

v_call: TRBV7-2
d_call: -
clone_size: once
j_call: TRBJ1-6
cdr3_nt: TGTGCCAGCAGCTTAGCGACAGATGTTTCACCCCTCCACTTT
cdr3_aa: CASSLATDVSPLHF

v_call: TRBV5-1
d_call: TRBD1
clone_size: -
j_call: TRBJ2-5
cdr3_nt: TGCGCCAGCAGCCGAAAAGACAGGGACCAAGAGACCCAGTACTTC
cdr3_aa: CASSRKDRDQETQYF

v_call: TRBV20-1
d_call: -
clone_size: -
j_call: TRBJ2-5
cdr3_nt: TGCAGTGCTAGTTTGGACAGTCAGTACTTC
cdr3_aa: CSASLDSQYF

v_call: TRBV5-6
d_call: TRBD1
clone_size: -
j_call: TRBJ2-7
cdr3_nt: TGTGCCAGCAGCTTGGCTGGGGGACAGGGAGAATTTTACGAGCAGTACTTC
cdr3_aa: CASSLAGGQGEFYEQYF

v_call: TRBV5-1
d_call: -
clone_size: -
j_call: TRBJ2-5
cdr3_nt: TGCGCCAGCAGCTTGTTTGCGTCCCCTGGAGAGACCCAGTACTTC
cdr3_aa: CASSLFASPGETQYF

v_call: TRBV11-2
d_call: -
clone_size: -
j_call: TRBJ2-7
cdr3_nt: TGTGCCAGCAGCTTACTATCAGGGGACGAGCAGTACTTC
cdr3_aa: CASSLLSGDEQYF

v_call: TRBV7-8
d_call: -
clone_size: -
j_call: TRBJ2-7
cdr3_nt: TGTGCCAGCAGCTTAGACAGGGAATCCTACGAGCAGTACTTC
cdr3_aa: CASSLDRESYEQYF

v_call: TRBV28
d_call: TRBD1
clone_size: -
j_call: TRBJ2-7
cdr3_nt: TGTGCCAGCAGAACAACAGGGGGCAAATCCTACGAGCAGTACTTC
cdr3_aa: CASRTTGGKSYEQYF

v_call: TRBV19
d_call: TRBD1
clone_size: -
j_call: TRBJ2-6
cdr3_nt: TGTGCCAGTAGACACCCAAGGGGACAGGGTGGCTCTGGGGCCAACGTCCTGACTTTC
cdr3_aa: CASRHPRGQGGSGANVLTF

v_call: TRBV7-9
d_call: TRBD1
clone_size: -
j_call: TRBJ1-4
cdr3_nt: TGTGCCAGCAGCTCCTGGACAGGGGAAAATGAAAAACTGTTTTTT
cdr3_aa: CASSSWTGENEKLFF

v_call: TRBV18
d_call: -
clone_size: -
j_call: TRBJ2-5
cdr3_nt: TGTGCCAGCTCACCACCGGAAGGGAGGCAGACCCAGTACTTC
cdr3_aa: CASSPPEGRQTQYF

v_call: TRBV6-5
d_call: -
clone_size: -
j_call: TRBJ2-1
cdr3_nt: TGTGCCAGCAGTCTGGAGGGGACGGATGAGCAGTTCTTC
cdr3_aa: CASSLEGTDEQFF

v_call: TRBV4-3
d_call: -
clone_size: -
j_call: TRBJ2-1
cdr3_nt: TGCGCCAGCAGCCAAGTACAGGGCGGCAATGAGCAGTTCTTC
cdr3_aa: CASSQVQGGNEQFF

v_call: TRBV11-2
d_call: TRBD2
clone_size: -
j_call: TRBJ2-5
cdr3_nt: TGTGCCAGCAGCTTAGGGGGTGCGGGAGTTCCTGAGACCCAGTACTTC
cdr3_aa: CASSLGGAGVPETQYF

v_call: TRBV5-1
d_call: -
clone_size: -
j_call: TRBJ2-5
cdr3_nt: TGCGCCAGCCGTACTAGTTTAGAGACCCAGTACTTC
cdr3_aa: CASRTSLETQYF

v_call: TRBV7-9
d_call: -
clone_size: -
j_call: TRBJ1-5
cdr3_nt: TGTGCCAGCAGCGACGGGACTTGGAGTCAGCCCCAGCATTTT
cdr3_aa: CASSDGTWSQPQHF

v_call: TRBV28
d_call: TRBD2
clone_size: -
j_call: TRBJ2-7
cdr3_nt: TGTGCCAGCAGTTTATCGTCGGGAGGGCAGAACGAGCAGTACTTC
cdr3_aa: CASSLSSGGQNEQYF

v_call: TRBV21-1
d_call: -
clone_size: once
j_call: TRBJ2-3
cdr3_nt: TGTGCCAGCAGCAAACTGCTAGCGGGAGGGCCAAATACAGATACGCAGTATTTT
cdr3_aa: CASSKLLAGGPNTDTQYF

v_call: TRBV24-1
d_call: TRBD2
clone_size: -
j_call: TRBJ2-5
cdr3_nt: TGTGCCACCAGTGATTTTACTAGCGGGCAACAAGAGACCCAGTACTTC
cdr3_aa: CATSDFTSGQQETQYF

v_call: TRBV6-5
d_call: -
clone_size: -
j_call: TRBJ2-1
cdr3_nt: TGTGCCAGCAGTTACTCGAGAGGACCAGGGATCAATGAGCAGTTCTTC
cdr3_aa: CASSYSRGPGINEQFF

v_call: TRBV28
d_call: -
clone_size: -
j_call: TRBJ1-2
cdr3_nt: TGTGCCAGCAGTACCCCGCAGACAGGTGCATTTAGCTACACCTTC
cdr3_aa: CASSTPQTGAFSYTF

v_call: TRBV6-2/TRBV6-3
d_call: -
clone_size: once
j_call: TRBJ2-1
cdr3_nt: TGTGCCAGCAGTACCCAGGACAAGCTCCATGAGCAGTTCTTC
cdr3_aa: CASSTQDKLHEQFF

v_call: TRBV11-3
d_call: TRBD2
clone_size: -
j_call: TRBJ2-1
cdr3_nt: TGTGCCAGCAGCCGGACTAGCGGGAGTAATGAGCAGTTCTTC
cdr3_aa: CASSRTSGSNEQFF

v_call: TRBV11-2
d_call: TRBD1
clone_size: -
j_call: TRBJ2-7
cdr3_nt: TGTGCCAGCAGCCACGACCCAGGACAGGGCAAACAGTACTTC
cdr3_aa: CASSHDPGQGKQYF

v_call: TRBV4-2
d_call: TRBD1
clone_size: -
j_call: TRBJ1-3
cdr3_nt: TGTGCCAGCAGCCAGGATCGGACAGGGCACGGAAACACCATATATTTT
cdr3_aa: CASSQDRTGHGNTIYF

v_call: TRBV4-1
d_call: TRBD1
clone_size: once
j_call: TRBJ1-4
cdr3_nt: TGCGCCAGCAGCCAACCGGGACAGGGTAATGAAAAACTGTTTTTT
cdr3_aa: CASSQPGQGNEKLFF

v_call: TRBV3-1/TRBV3-2
d_call: TRBD1
clone_size: once
j_call: TRBJ2-5
cdr3_nt: TGTGCCAGCAGCCAGACTCTGACAGGGTACGGTGAGACCCAGTACTTC
cdr3_aa: CASSQTLTGYGETQYF

v_call: TRBV5-8
d_call: -
clone_size: -
j_call: TRBJ2-7
cdr3_nt: TGTGCCAGCAGCTTGGCCGGCGAGCAGTACTTC
cdr3_aa: CASSLAGEQYF